A selection of T cell receptor beta chains follows, all from one sample in a study of blood T cells in healthy people across ages. TCRdb re-called the 5' RACE reads through MiXCR, storing one row per CDR3 protein. The sample lists 630,000 or so distinct CDR3 sequences, approximately 30% seen once, with 15% to 17% in the top ten. Sequenced: blood. These receptors all come from a woman older than 75 in good health. Both conserved end residues are part of each CDR3. A D gene is named only where the DNA matches it firmly. The size field is filled for only some rows; it gives once, few, many or a size class.

J gene	clone size	V gene	D gene	CDR3 DNA	CDR3 protein
TRBJ2-3	.	TRBV30	.	TGTGCCTGGAGTGCGGGGGACACAACTAGCACAGATACGCAGTATTTT	CAWSAGDTTSTDTQYF
TRBJ2-1	.	TRBV5-1	TRBD2	TGCGCCAGCAGCCTGGCTAGCGGATTAAACAATCAGCAGTTCTTC	CASSLASGLNNQQFF
TRBJ2-7	.	TRBV11-2	.	TGTGCCAGCAGCCCGAGGGTGGGGGCCTACGAGCAGTACTTC	CASSPRVGAYEQYF
TRBJ2-7	many	TRBV3-1	.	TGTGCCAGCAGCCGGACCGAATCCTACGAGCAGTACTTC	CASSRTESYEQYF
TRBJ1-4	once	TRBV2	TRBD1	TGTGTCAGCAGTGACAGGGGAGGAACTAATGAAAAACTGTTTTTT	CVSSDRGGTNEKLFF
TRBJ1-1	many	TRBV7-2	TRBD1	TGTGCCAGCAGCTTAGTGATAGGGACAGGCAAAGAAGCTTTCTTT	CASSLVIGTGKEAFF
TRBJ2-1	many	TRBV5-6	TRBD1	TGTGCCAGCAGCCCATATTACAGGGGCCCCTACAATGAGCAGTTCTTC	CASSPYYRGPYNEQFF
TRBJ1-1	.	TRBV12-5	.	TGTGCTAGTGGTTTTCGCACTGAAGCTTTCTTT	CASGFRTEAFF
TRBJ1-1	many	TRBV5-1	.	TGCGCCAGCAGCTTGTCACAGAATGAAGCTTTCTTT	CASSLSQNEAFF
TRBJ2-1	.	TRBV7-9	.	TGCGCCAGCAGCGACCGGGACTCTCGGGATGAGCAGTTCTTC	CASSDRDSRDEQFF
TRBJ2-1	many	TRBV5-1	TRBD2	TGCGCCAGCAGCTTGGCCGGGGCGGGGGACTACAATGAGCAGTTCTTC	CASSLAGAGDYNEQFF
TRBJ2-4	.	TRBV12-3/TRBV12-4	.	TGTGCCAGCAGTGTATGGGGTCCCCAACTAGCCAAAAACATTCAGTACTTC	CASSVWGPQLAKNIQYF
TRBJ2-3	many	TRBV20-1	.	TGCAGTGCCGAGCGGGGGACAGGAGATACGCAGTATTTT	CSAERGTGDTQYF
TRBJ2-7	.	TRBV14	.	TGTGCCAGCAGCCAAGATCTTGTAAGTGAGCAGTACTTC	CASSQDLVSEQYF
TRBJ2-3	few	TRBV29-1	.	TGCAGCGTTGAAGATCTTGGCGCAGATACGCAGTATTTT	CSVEDLGADTQYF
TRBJ2-7	.	TRBV27	.	TGTGCCAGCAGGACGGGAGCGGTAAACGAGCAGTACTTC	CASRTGAVNEQYF
TRBJ1-4	many	TRBV7-9	.	TGTGCCAGCACCTCTCTGGCGGGGGAAAAACTGTTTTTT	CASTSLAGEKLFF
TRBJ1-1	many	TRBV12-3/TRBV12-4	.	TGTGCCAGCAGTTTAGGGCAGATCGACACTGAAGCTTTCTTT	CASSLGQIDTEAFF
TRBJ2-3	many	TRBV5-1	TRBD2	TGCGCCAGCAGCTTGGCCCTAGCGGGGCCGGGGGATACGCAGTATTTT	CASSLALAGPGDTQYF
TRBJ2-3	.	TRBV20-1	TRBD2	TGCAGTGCTACTGGGACTAGCGGGAGTCCTACGCAGTATTTT	CSATGTSGSPTQYF
TRBJ2-1	.	TRBV11-2	TRBD2	TGTGCCAGCAGCTCGCGGGGGGCCGCTAGGCTTGGTGAGCAGTTCTTC	CASSSRGAARLGEQFF
TRBJ1-2	.	TRBV6-9	TRBD1	TGTGCCAGCAGTTTCCTGACAGGGGGCATGGGCTATGGCTACACCTTC	CASSFLTGGMGYGYTF
TRBJ1-3	few	TRBV13	.	TGTGCCAGCAGCTCCGAAGGACGGTTGCAGGACACCATATATTTT	CASSSEGRLQDTIYF
TRBJ2-2	many	TRBV5-1	TRBD1	TGCGCCAGCAGCTTCCGTCAGGGGGAGACCGGGGAGCTGTTTTTT	CASSFRQGETGELFF
TRBJ2-7	once	TRBV4-1	TRBD2	TGCGCCAACAGCCAAGATTGGGCCAGCGGGAACCAAGAGACTCAGTACTTC	CANSQDWASGNQETQYF
TRBJ2-7	.	TRBV25-1	.	TGTGCCAGCAGAAAAGACTACGAGCAGTACTTC	CASRKDYEQYF
TRBJ1-1	.	TRBV5-1	TRBD1	TGCGCCAGCAGCTTGGTGGCCTCTCGCGGGACAGAAAGCCTGTTGAACACTGAAGCTTTCTTT	CASSLVASRGTESLLNTEAFF
TRBJ1-5	many	TRBV7-9	TRBD1	TGTGCCAGCAGCTTAGGAGGGGGACAGGGCGGTCAGCCCCAGCATTTT	CASSLGGGQGGQPQHF
TRBJ1-1	.	TRBV5-6	TRBD1	TGTGCCAGCAGCTTCAGGGGGCGAGGAGTGAACACTGAAGCTTTCTTT	CASSFRGRGVNTEAFF
TRBJ2-7	many	TRBV12-3/TRBV12-4	.	TGTGCCAGCACCTGGTTCAGGGAGAGCTACGAGCAGTACTTC	CASTWFRESYEQYF
TRBJ1-1	many	TRBV4-3	.	TGCGCCAGCAGCCAAGATAGGAAACCTGAAGCTTTCTTT	CASSQDRKPEAFF
TRBJ2-1	few	TRBV9	.	TGTGCCAGCAGCTTGGAGGGACAGATCTACAATGAGCAGTTCTTC	CASSLEGQIYNEQFF
TRBJ2-3	.	TRBV4-1	.	TGCGCCAGCAGCCAAGCGACGGGAGATGGGACAGATACGCAGTATTTT	CASSQATGDGTDTQYF
TRBJ2-3	many	TRBV7-2	.	TGTGCCAGCAGCCTGACTAGGCCTAGCACAGATACGCAGTATTTT	CASSLTRPSTDTQYF